The 25 T cell receptor beta chains listed next were all sequenced from one sample in a study of CD8+CD57+ T cells in acquired aplastic anemia. The template for TCR beta VDJ and CDR3 sequence profiling was genomic DNA. TCRdb reprocessed the reads via MiXCR and lists one record per CDR3 protein. The sample lists 80,000 to 100,000 distinct CDR3 sequences, approximately 73% seen once, with 65% in the top ten. Flow cytometry had shown expanded CD8+CD57+ cells in the patients chosen for sequencing. Sample: sorted CD4+, CD8+, or CD8+CD57+ T cells (not recorded which) from PBMCs. Every receptor here comes from a human donor with aplastic anemia.

The chain joins TRBV10-3 to TRBJ1-6; 11 bases line up with TRBD1. Per the germline V gene, CDR1 is ENHRY and CDR2 is SYGVKD. Trimming removed 6 bases from V and 8 bases from J; junction bases left unmatched: 3. The CDR3 loop spans 14 amino acids. The CDR3 coding sequence is TGTGCCATCAGCCGGGGACAGGGGGATTCACCCCTCCACTTT. It codes for CAISRGQGDSPLHF.

V usage is TRBV7-9 and J usage is TRBJ2-7; D is ambiguous. CDR1 and CDR2 from the germline V gene are SEHNR and FQNEAQ (reference sequence). The CDR3 has 15 residues. The ends were cut back, 2 bases at V and 2 bases at J, with 13 bases in the middle. This CDR3 is CASSLNAPNPYEQYF. As DNA, the CDR3 is TGTGCCAGCAGCTTAAATGCGCCGAACCCCTACGAGCAGTACTTC.

V gene TRBV5-6 combines with J gene TRBJ2-7, with D unresolved. Trimming cost V 2 bases and J 0 bases, with 6 bases left between them. CDR3 length: 13 amino acids. CDR1 and CDR2 from the germline V gene are SGHDT and YYEEEE. This CDR3 is CASSFSASYEQYF. For the CDR3, the DNA is TGTGCCAGCAGCTTCTCAGCCTCCTACGAGCAGTACTTC.

The rearrangement links TRBV10-2 to TRBJ2-3, with 10 nucleotides matching TRBD2. The CDR3 length is 14 residues. V shed 4 bases, J shed 8 bases, and the junction held 6 bases outside the gene matches. Germline lookup yields CDR1 WSHSY and CDR2 SAAADI. The CDR3 DNA reads TGCGCCAGCAGTGGACTAGCGGGTTCCGGTACGCAGTATTTT. Translation gives CASSGLAGSGTQYF.

The chain joins TRBV11-2 to TRBJ1-4; 8 bases match TRBD1. CDR3 length: 16 residues. Losses at the gene ends were 2 bases for V and 3 bases for J; bases not matched to a gene: 5. The germline V gene has CDR1 SGHAT and CDR2 FQNNGV. The CDR3 sequence is CASSLRSTGANEKLFF. CDR3 coding DNA: TGTGCCAGCAGCTTACGCTCGACAGGGGCTAATGAAAAACTGTTTTTT.

This clonotype was counted a few times. Given a much more abundant clone one base away, this may be a read error. The chain is built from TRBV4-1 and TRBJ1-1; D might be TRBD1 (6 bases). The CDR3 is 14 residues long. Germline CDR1 reads MGHRA; CDR2 reads YSYEKL. CDR3 amino acids: CACSSPQGRTEAFF. CDR3 bases: TGCGCCTGCAGCAGCCCACAGGGTCGGACTGAAGCTTTCTTT.

The chain carries TRBV15 and TRBJ2-5; 10 bases fit TRBD2. The ends lost 5 bases at V and 7 bases at J; junction bases unmatched: 16. CDR3 length: 17 amino acids. The germline CDR1 and CDR2 sequences are LNHNV and YYDKDF (reference sequence). The CDR3 reads CATSEPGSGRALGTQYF. The DNA for the CDR3 is TGTGCCACCAGCGAGCCGGGAAGCGGGAGGGCCTTAGGGACCCAGTACTTC. Using reference TRBV15 and TRBJ2-5 for the parts outside the CDR3, the full variable domain is DAMVIQNPRYQVTQFGKPVTLSCSQTLNHNVMYWYQQKSSQAPKLLFHYYDKDFNNEADTPDNFQSRRPNTSFCFLDIRSPGLGDTAMYLCATSEPGSGRALGTQYFGPGTRLLVL.

There are a few counts of this clonotype. This chain links TRBV20-1 with TRBJ2-7, with unresolved D. Trimming stripped 0 bases from V and 3 bases from J, with 9 bases between. Germline values: CDR1 DFQATT, CDR2 SNEGSKA (reference sequence). The CDR3 contains 13 residues. The CDR3 DNA reads as TGCAGTGCTAGAGATATCTCCAGCTACGAGCAGTACTTC. Translated: CSARDISSYEQYF.

The chain carries TRBV6-5 and TRBJ1-5; D may be TRBD1 (5 bases). The germline V and J ends were trimmed by 4 bases and 6 bases, with 16 bases remaining between them. This CDR3 region has 15 residues. Germline assignment: CDR1 MNHEY and CDR2 SVGAGI. This CDR3 reads CASSSDWGGGQPQHF. The CDR3 DNA is TGTGCCAGCAGTTCCGATTGGGGGGGAGGTCAGCCCCAGCATTTT.

This chain joins TRBV7-6 and TRBJ2-3, with 8 bases aligning to TRBD2. With V trimmed by 6 bases and J by 0 bases, 5 bases remained unmatched. This CDR3 has 15 residues. CDR1 and CDR2 (germline): SGHVS, FNYEAQ. The DNA for the CDR3 is TGTGCCAGCAGTGACTCTAGCGGGAGCACAGATACGCAGTATTTT. Translating it yields CASSDSSGSTDTQYF.

The chain has TRBV20-1 and TRBJ1-2; D is unclear. The CDR3 is made up of 12 amino acids. CDR1 is DFQATT, CDR2 SNEGSKA, per germline (reference sequence). Trimming took off 8 bases at V and 4 bases at J, with 14 bases between the two ends. In DNA, the CDR3 is TGCAGTACAAAACAGACACTCTATGGCTACACCTTC. Translation gives CSTKQTLYGYTF.

J is TRBJ1-6 and V is TRBV11-3; D is undetermined. The CDR3 spans 13 residues. Trimming took 4 bases from V and 7 from J, leaving 8 bases between them. The germline V gene encodes CDR1 SGHNT and CDR2 YENEEA. DNA for the CDR3: TGTGCCAGCAGCTCAAACAGAAATTCACCCCTCCACTTT. It yields the protein CASSSNRNSPLHF.

The chain uses TRBV20-1 and TRBJ1-6; D is ambiguous. Trimming stripped 1 base from V and 8 bases from J, with 12 bases between. CDR3 size: 14 residues. Germline-derived CDR1 and CDR2 are DFQATT and SNEGSKA (reference sequence). CDR3 DNA: TGCAGTGCTAGAGTACCCGGCAGTGATTCACCCCTCCACTTT. It translates to CSARVPGSDSPLHF.

The V call is TRBV2, the J call TRBJ1-1; 7 bases line up with TRBD1. The CDR3 runs 12 residues. CDR1 is SNHLY, CDR2 FYNNEI, per germline. V trimming: 4 bases; J trimming: 10 bases; junction bases outside the gene matches: 6. The CDR3 region has the DNA TGTGCCAGCAGTGCTCAGGGGGTTGGAGCTTTCTTT. It encodes CASSAQGVGAFF.

This clonotype occurred a few times. For the CDR3, the DNA is TGCAGTGCTAGAGGCGCAGGGACTGCCTACGAGCAGTACTTC. Its protein product is CSARGAGTAYEQYF. The chain recombines TRBV20-1 with TRBJ2-7; D may be TRBD2 (6 bases). CDR3 length: 14 residues. CDR1 and CDR2 (germline): DFQATT, SNEGSKA (reference sequence). V lost 1 base and J lost 2, with 12 bases in between.

Many counts were recorded for this clonotype. This sequence joins TRBV6-5 and TRBJ1-2, with a weak D call TRBD1 (5 bases). This CDR3 comprises 14 residues. CDR1 MNHEY and CDR2 SVGAGI come from the germline V gene. V lost 4 bases, J lost 3 bases, and 12 bases lay in between. The CDR3 protein is CASSSDNRYYGYTF. As DNA, the CDR3 is TGTGCCAGCAGTTCGGACAACCGGTACTATGGCTACACCTTC.

The chain recombines TRBV15 with TRBJ1-1, with D tentatively TRBD1 (6 bases). From germline, CDR1 is LNHNV and CDR2 YYDKDF (reference sequence). V gave up 1 base and J gave up 6 bases, with 9 bases separating them. The CDR3 contains 13 residues. The CDR3 loop reads CATSRVGGPEAFF. The CDR3 DNA reads as TGTGCCACCAGCAGAGTCGGGGGGCCTGAAGCTTTCTTT. The full variable domain, in which reference TRBV15 and TRBJ1-1 provide the parts outside the CDR3, is DAMVIQNPRYQVTQFGKPVTLSCSQTLNHNVMYWYQQKSSQAPKLLFHYYDKDFNNEADTPDNFQSRRPNTSFCFLDIRSPGLGDTAMYLCATSRVGGPEAFFGQGTRLTVV.

This clonotype was counted a few times. The rearrangement joins TRBV10-3 to TRBJ1-2, with TRBD1 matching over 7 bases. Germline V lookup: CDR1 ENHRY, CDR2 SYGVKD. The V gene end was trimmed by 6 bases and the J gene end by 3 bases; junction bases not matched to a gene: 10. This CDR3 has 15 amino acids. The CDR3 reads CAISTMTGSDYGYTF. Here the CDR3 DNA reads TGTGCCATCAGCACCATGACAGGGTCGGACTATGGCTACACCTTC.

This chain joins TRBV10-3 and TRBJ2-3, with 11 positions matching TRBD2. Per the germline V gene, CDR1 is ENHRY and CDR2 is SYGVKD. The CDR3 is 15 amino acids. The V gene end was trimmed by 6 bases and the J gene end by 2 bases; junction bases not matched to a gene: 4. CDR3 sequence: CAISETSGDTDTQYF. The CDR3 bases are TGTGCCATCAGCGAGACTAGCGGGGACACAGATACGCAGTATTTT.

Only one count was recorded for this clonotype. V is TRBV5-3 and J is TRBJ1-2; 7 bases are a match to TRBD1. TRBV5-3 falls under the ORF class, with uncertain function. This CDR3 has 13 residues. J was trimmed by 6 bases and V by 8 bases; bases with no gene match: 10. The CDR3 loop is CASSRDRVNGYTF. In DNA, the CDR3 is TGTGCCAGCAGCCGCGACAGGGTTAATGGCTACACCTTC.

The chain has TRBV24-1 and TRBJ2-1; no reliable D call. Germline loops: CDR1 KGHDR, CDR2 SFDVKD. The V and J ends lost 4 bases and 8 bases respectively, with 8 bases between them. CDR3 length equals 12 residues. CDR3 DNA sequence: TGTGCCACCAGTGAAAACGTGGATGAGCAGTTCTTC. Protein product: CATSENVDEQFF.

This chain connects TRBV19 to TRBJ2-7; TRBD2 matches 11 bases. Per germline, CDR1 LNHDA and CDR2 SQIVND (reference sequence). CDR3 length: 15 amino acids. V shed 3 bases and J 2 bases; nucleotides not matched to a gene: 3. As DNA, the CDR3 is TGTGCCAGTAGTATTCTAGCGGGGGGAGCCTACGAGCAGTACTTC. Translating it yields CASSILAGGAYEQYF.

There are a few counts of this clonotype. The chain is built from TRBV24-1 and TRBJ2-1, with 11 bases that match TRBD2. Trimming cost V 7 bases and J 7 bases; bases outside gene matches: 8. Germline CDR1 reads KGHDR; CDR2 reads SFDVKD. This CDR3 contains 15 residues. Written as DNA, the CDR3 is TGTGCCACCAGGCTCGTAGCGGGAGGGTGGAATGAGCAGTTCTTC. Translating gives CATRLVAGGWNEQFF.

In this sample, this clonotype turned up many times. The CDR3 protein is CASSLPGAGYNEQFF. The CDR3, as DNA: TGTGCCAGCAGCTTGCCGGGAGCGGGTTACAATGAGCAGTTCTTC. This chain joins TRBV5-4 and TRBJ2-1; a possible D gene is TRBD2 (6 bases). V gave up 1 base and J gave up 4 bases, with 12 bases separating them. The CDR3 is 15 amino acids. The V gene's germline CDR1 is SGHNT and CDR2 YYREEE (reference sequence).

The V gene is TRBV4-1, the J gene TRBJ2-7; D is ambiguous. Germline values: CDR1 MGHRA, CDR2 YSYEKL. The CDR3 extends over 13 amino acids. The V gene lost 4 bases and the J gene lost 2 bases, with 9 bases spanning the gap. The CDR3 DNA is TGCGCCAGCAGCCTCGAATCAGCCTACGAGCAGTACTTC. Amino acid sequence: CASSLESAYEQYF.